This T cell receptor (beta chain) was sequenced during a study of cytomegalovirus exposure and HLA in healthy donors. Study findings and constraints: Testing in vitro showed a few CMV-associated chains specific for CMV antigens.

Details on this clone: Its antigen is currently unknown.

The germline CDR1 and CDR2 sequences are MNHNS and SASEGT. This CDR3 has 12 residues. V lost 8 bases and J 2 bases, leaving 7 bases between the germline ends. The study ran its PCR with 60 Vbeta and 13 Jbeta primers. Sequenced by immunoSEQ multiplex PCR; TCRdb stores in-frame clones only, minus some. This sample has about 190,000 clones; around four fifths occur once, and the top ten carry 0.95% to 1.5%. Material: PBMCs. The chain is built from TRBV6-1 and TRBJ1-5, with no clear D. The source is a boy younger than 10 in good health and CMV-seronegative. The CDR3 sequence is CASEIGNQPQHF. DNA of the CDR3: TGTGCCAGCGAGATCGGCAATCAGCCCCAGCATTTT.